This is a list of T cell receptor beta chains from one sample in a study of regulatory T cells in long-lasting Graves disease. MiXCR, applied by TCRdb to the multiplex PCR reads, yields one record per CDR3 protein. The repertoire holds 200,000 to 250,000 distinct CDR3 sequences, with around a fifth as singletons. These data were also reused for a study on T cells in Graves' hyperthyroidism and ophthalmopathy.

The starting material was peripheral blood mononuclear cells (PBMCs), obtained at new diagnosis, from a patient treated with antithyroid drugs. These receptors were collected from a woman aged 25 to 39 with Graves disease. CDR3s include the opening cysteine and the closing phenylalanine or tryptophan. Fields, in order: V gene, clone size, D gene, J gene, CDR3 DNA, CDR3 protein. D genes are given only for firm matches. Expanded clones get a size class; other rows say once, few or many, or leave the size out.

V: TRBV4-1; size: few; D: TRBD1; J: TRBJ1-1; DNA: TGCGCCAGCAGCCAAGAGTGGGGGGACAGGGGGAAAGCTTTCTTT; CDR3: CASSQEWGDRGKAFF
V: TRBV12-3/TRBV12-4; size: many; D: TRBD1; J: TRBJ1-2; DNA: TGTGCCAGTAAAGGGGGGCAGGGGGCCTATGGCTACACCTTC; CDR3: CASKGGQGAYGYTF
V: TRBV11-3; size: many; D: TRBD2; J: TRBJ2-1; DNA: TGTGCCAGCAGCCCAGGGGGTCTAGCGGGAGCACCATACAATGAGCAGTTCTTC; CDR3: CASSPGGLAGAPYNEQFF
V: TRBV27; size: .; D: .; J: TRBJ2-7; DNA: TGTGCCAGCAGTCTCCGATACCAACACCGGGACCCAGCGAACACCGGGGACGAGCAGTACTTC; CDR3: CASSLRYQHRDPANTGDEQYF
V: TRBV27; size: many; D: .; J: TRBJ1-4; DNA: TGTGCCAGCAGTTCCCCGGGGACGGTCGGTGAAAAACTGTTTTTT; CDR3: CASSSPGTVGEKLFF
V: TRBV6-2/TRBV6-3; size: .; D: .; J: TRBJ2-1; DNA: TGTGCCAGCAGTCGCTCGACTTCCTACAATGAGCAGTTCTTC; CDR3: CASSRSTSYNEQFF
V: TRBV4-1; size: many; D: TRBD1; J: TRBJ2-5; DNA: TGCGCCAGCAGCCCTCGACAGGGGGGCCCCGGGGAGACCCAGTACTTC; CDR3: CASSPRQGGPGETQYF
V: TRBV30; size: many; D: TRBD2; J: TRBJ2-7; DNA: TGTGCCTGGAGGACTAGCGGATCCTACGAGCAGTACTTC; CDR3: CAWRTSGSYEQYF
V: TRBV7-9; size: many; D: .; J: TRBJ1-1; DNA: TGTGCCAGCAGCTTATGGGTACCTGCTTTCTTT; CDR3: CASSLWVPAFF
V: TRBV28; size: many; D: TRBD1; J: TRBJ1-1; DNA: TGTGCGAGTGGACAGGGACCATCAAACACTGAAGCTTTCTTT; CDR3: CASGQGPSNTEAFF
V: TRBV12-3/TRBV12-4; size: many; D: TRBD1; J: TRBJ1-6; DNA: TGTGCCAGCAGAAAGTCTACAGGGGGCAATTCACCCCTCCACTTT; CDR3: CASRKSTGGNSPLHF
V: TRBV12-3/TRBV12-4; size: many; D: TRBD2; J: TRBJ2-1; DNA: TGTGCCAGCAGTTTAAAGACTAGCGGGAGTGTGTATGAGCAGTTCTTC; CDR3: CASSLKTSGSVYEQFF
V: TRBV3-1; size: many; D: .; J: TRBJ1-1; DNA: TGTGCCAGCAGCCATTCGATGAGTACTGAAGCTTTCTTT; CDR3: CASSHSMSTEAFF
V: TRBV3-1; size: few; D: .; J: TRBJ2-7; DNA: TGTGCCAGCAGCCCCGCGGCGGGCGAGCAGTACTTC; CDR3: CASSPAAGEQYF
V: TRBV9; size: .; D: TRBD2; J: TRBJ2-5; DNA: TGTGCCAGCAGCGTGGGGCCTGTGGGAGCGGGGCAAGAGACCCAGTACTTC; CDR3: CASSVGPVGAGQETQYF
V: TRBV10-2; size: many; D: TRBD1; J: TRBJ2-2; DNA: TGCGCCAGCAGGAAAGCGACCGGGACAGGGGTCACCGGGGAGCTGTTTTTT; CDR3: CASRKATGTGVTGELFF
V: TRBV14; size: many; D: TRBD2; J: TRBJ2-3; DNA: TGTGCCAGCAGCCAAGTTATCGGGAGGACAGATACGCAGTATTTT; CDR3: CASSQVIGRTDTQYF
V: TRBV4-1; size: many; D: .; J: TRBJ2-3; DNA: TGCGCCAGCAGCCCCCCACGTAGCTCAGATACGCAGTATTTT; CDR3: CASSPPRSSDTQYF
V: TRBV5-1; size: few; D: .; J: TRBJ2-2; DNA: TGCGCCAGCATTCCCACGGCGTCCGGGGAGCTGTTTTTT; CDR3: CASIPTASGELFF
V: TRBV12-3/TRBV12-4; size: few; D: .; J: TRBJ2-1; DNA: TGTGCCAGCAGCACCCGGAACAGCTATACCTACAATGAGCAGTTCTTC; CDR3: CASSTRNSYTYNEQFF
V: TRBV28; size: .; D: TRBD1; J: TRBJ1-5; DNA: TGTGCCAGCAGTTTTCCCGGGACAGGGGCAAATAAGCCCCAGCATTTT; CDR3: CASSFPGTGANKPQHF
V: TRBV29-1; size: .; D: .; J: TRBJ1-1; DNA: TGCAGCGTTGCGGGACTTATCAGGGGTACTGAAGCTTTCTTT; CDR3: CSVAGLIRGTEAFF
V: TRBV10-2; size: .; D: .; J: TRBJ1-1; DNA: TGCGCCAGCAGTGAAGGAGGAAGGGGGATGAACACTGAAGCTTTCTTT; CDR3: CASSEGGRGMNTEAFF
V: TRBV19; size: few; D: TRBD1; J: TRBJ1-5; DNA: TGTGCCAGTGCCGAGATGAACAGGGGGAATCAGCCCCAGCATTTT; CDR3: CASAEMNRGNQPQHF
V: TRBV28; size: many; D: TRBD2; J: TRBJ2-1; DNA: TGTGCCAGCAGTCTGGGACTAGCGGGAGGCTCCTCCTACAATGAGCAGTTCTTC; CDR3: CASSLGLAGGSSYNEQFF
V: TRBV28; size: many; D: TRBD1; J: TRBJ2-7; DNA: TGTGCCAGCAGTGCTTTCGGGACAGGTAGGAACGAGCAGTACTTC; CDR3: CASSAFGTGRNEQYF
V: TRBV7-8; size: many; D: .; J: TRBJ1-2; DNA: TGTGCCAGCAGCTTACTGAGTGGGGACTATGGCTACACCTTC; CDR3: CASSLLSGDYGYTF
V: TRBV15; size: many; D: .; J: TRBJ1-2; DNA: TGTGCCACCAGCAGAGCGACAGGCATCTCTGGGGCTAACTATGGCTACACCTTC; CDR3: CATSRATGISGANYGYTF
V: TRBV3-1; size: few; D: .; J: TRBJ1-1; DNA: TGTGCCAGCAGCCAAGTGGGAGGGTTGGGGACTGAAGCTTTCTTT; CDR3: CASSQVGGLGTEAFF
V: TRBV7-8; size: .; D: .; J: TRBJ2-1; DNA: TGTGCCAGCAGGTCCATCGGAAATGAGCAGTTCTTC; CDR3: CASRSIGNEQFF
V: TRBV10-3; size: many; D: .; J: TRBJ2-5; DNA: TGTGCCATCAGTGACACAGCCCAAGAGACCCAGTACTTC; CDR3: CAISDTAQETQYF
V: TRBV12-5; size: many; D: TRBD1; J: TRBJ2-3; DNA: TGTGCTAGTGCTTTGGACAGGACAACAGATACGCAGTATTTT; CDR3: CASALDRTTDTQYF
V: TRBV27; size: .; D: TRBD1; J: TRBJ1-5; DNA: TGTACCAGCAGTTTATGGACAGGGGCGCATAGCAATCAGCCCCAGCATTTT; CDR3: CTSSLWTGAHSNQPQHF
V: TRBV2; size: many; D: .; J: TRBJ2-3; DNA: TGTGCCAGCACCAGCAGGGGAATGGGAGATACGCAGTATTTT; CDR3: CASTSRGMGDTQYF
V: TRBV20-1; size: many; D: .; J: TRBJ2-5; DNA: TGCAGTGCTAGCAGCGGCGAGGCCCAGTACTTC; CDR3: CSASSGEAQYF
V: TRBV28; size: many; D: .; J: TRBJ2-2; DNA: TGTGCCAGCTTCAGGGCCCGACAGGCCGGGGAGCTGTTTTTT; CDR3: CASFRARQAGELFF
V: TRBV4-1; size: many; D: TRBD1; J: TRBJ1-1; DNA: TGCGCCAGCAGCCAAGATCCTCCGGGACAGATGAACACTGAAGCTTTCTTT; CDR3: CASSQDPPGQMNTEAFF
V: TRBV6-5; size: .; D: .; J: TRBJ1-3; DNA: TGTGCCAGCAGTTTCCTTACCAGCTCTGGAAACACCATATATTTT; CDR3: CASSFLTSSGNTIYF
V: TRBV28; size: many; D: .; J: TRBJ1-4; DNA: TGTGCCGGCAGTCCCCAGGGGAAAGAAAAACTGTTTTTT; CDR3: CAGSPQGKEKLFF
V: TRBV29-1; size: .; D: .; J: TRBJ2-7; DNA: TGCAGCATATCGGACCAATCTCGAGAGCAGTACTTC; CDR3: CSISDQSREQYF
V: TRBV29-1; size: many; D: TRBD2; J: TRBJ2-7; DNA: TGCAGCGTTGAAACTGGGACTAGCGGGAGCAACGAGCAGTACTTC; CDR3: CSVETGTSGSNEQYF
V: TRBV19; size: many; D: .; J: TRBJ1-4; DNA: TGTGCCAGTAGTGGAGACGGCGGACTCCCGATAGACGAAAAACTGTTTTTT; CDR3: CASSGDGGLPIDEKLFF
V: TRBV28; size: many; D: .; J: TRBJ1-3; DNA: TGTGCCAGCAGTTCACAGGGATTTAGCTCTGGAAACACCATATATTTT; CDR3: CASSSQGFSSGNTIYF
V: TRBV5-1; size: many; D: .; J: TRBJ1-1; DNA: TGCGCCAGCAGCTTGGCCCCGGGACAGAACACTGAAGCTTTCTTT; CDR3: CASSLAPGQNTEAFF
V: TRBV12-3/TRBV12-4; size: many; D: .; J: TRBJ1-1; DNA: TGTGCCAGCACTTCCAGGATCCCGATGAACACTGAAGCTTTCTTT; CDR3: CASTSRIPMNTEAFF